This paragraph reports one T cell receptor (beta chain). Clones were sequenced by immunoSEQ multiplex PCR, and TCRdb holds only the in-frame ones, with some missing. Found here are around 200,000 clones, 88% of them singletons; the top ten hold 1.1%. The data stem from a study of blood T cell repertoires in COVID-19. Overall study: Spain, Italy and the United States supplied samples that represented acute and convalescent COVID-19.

The CDR3 consists of 15 residues. Germline trimming cut 4 bases from V and 6 bases from J; bases unmatched to any gene: 10. The germline CDR1 and CDR2 sequences are LNHDA and SQIVND (reference sequence). This receptor was taken from a man aged 30 to 39 with acute or convalescent COVID-19. The J gene is TRBJ1-2, the V gene TRBV19, with TRBD1 matching 8 bases. The sequenced material came from peripheral blood. The CDR3 DNA is TGTGCCAGTAGTACACCGGACAGGGTCAGGCATGGCTACACCTTC. This translates into CASSTPDRVRHGYTF. Together with reference TRBV19 and TRBJ1-2, the CDR3 gives the full variable domain: DGGITQSPKYLFRKEGQNVTLSCEQNLNHDAMYWYRQDPGQGLRLIYYSQIVNDFQKGDIAEGYSVSREKKESFPLTVTSAQKNPTAFYLCASSTPDRVRHGYTFGSGTRLTVV.